A single sample gave rise to the 22 T cell receptor beta chains below, sequenced in a study of control samples from healthy donors and cancer patients. The method was immunoSEQ multiplex PCR; TCRdb's version includes in-frame clones alone and lacks a portion of them. The repertoire holds roughly 50,000 clones, around 97% seen once, with around 2% in the top ten. The material sequenced was blood. The receptors come from a woman between 25 and 40 years old in good health.

V is TRBV28 and J is TRBJ1-4; D gene uncertain. Germline CDR1 reads MDHEN; CDR2 reads SYDVKM. This CDR3 contains 14 residues. Trimming removed 3 bases at V and 0 bases at J, with 5 bases between. The CDR3 region has the DNA TGTGCCAGCAGTTTCACTGCAACTAATGAAAAACTGTTTTTT. It is translated as CASSFTATNEKLFF.

This sequence joins TRBV7-2 and TRBJ2-2, with 10 bases identical to TRBD2. CDR1 and CDR2 (germline): SGHTA, FQGNSA. Unmatched junction bases numbered 8, after V lost 1 base and J lost 3 bases. CDR3 length: 18 residues. CDR3 sequence: CASSLGLSGRAHTGELFF. The CDR3 bases are TGTGCCAGCAGCTTAGGTTTGAGCGGGAGGGCCCACACCGGGGAGCTGTTTTTT.

The V gene is TRBV24-1, the J gene TRBJ2-3; TRBD2 aligns across 11 bases. CDR3 length: 19 amino acids. The V and J ends lost 10 bases and 0 bases, in that order; junction bases with no gene match: 17. The germline V gene has CDR1 KGHDR and CDR2 SFDVKD. CDR3 bases: TGTGCCACAGACTCCATTAGACTAGCGGGGCCAACTAGCACAGATACGCAGTATTTT. Translating gives CATDSIRLAGPTSTDTQYF.

This sequence joins TRBV29-1 and TRBJ2-7, with D possibly being TRBD1 or TRBD2 (5 bases each). The CDR3 covers 15 residues. CDR1 and CDR2 from the germline V gene are SQVTM and ANQGSEA. The germline V and J ends were trimmed by 0 bases and 4 bases, with 16 bases remaining between them. The CDR3 protein is CSVEERRDRYYEQYF. DNA for the CDR3: TGCAGCGTTGAAGAAAGACGGGACCGATATTACGAGCAGTACTTC.

This clone was detected once. J is TRBJ2-7 and V is TRBV5-1; D call uncertain. CDR3 size: 12 residues. The V end lost 0 bases, the J end lost 3 bases, and 4 bases lay between the germline ends. Germline V gene lookup returns CDR1 SGHRS and CDR2 YFSETQ. The DNA of the CDR3 is TGCGCCAGCAGCTTGGAGGGCTACGAGCAGTACTTC. Translated, it gives CASSLEGYEQYF.

CDR3 bases: TGCAGCGTTAGTGGGGGGTCTTCCTACGAGCAGTACTTC. It encodes CSVSGGSSYEQYF. The chain has TRBV29-1 and TRBJ2-7, with D perhaps TRBD2 (6 bases). The germline V and J ends were trimmed by 5 bases and 1 base, with 12 bases remaining between them. The CDR3 is made up of 13 amino acids. Germline V gene data show CDR1 as SQVTM and CDR2 as ANQGSEA.

This sequence joins TRBV6-6 and TRBJ1-1; D is unclear. Germline CDR1 and CDR2: MNHNY and SVGAGI (reference sequence). Trimming stripped 0 bases from V and 4 bases from J, with 12 bases between. The CDR3 spans 15 residues. The CDR3 reads CASSYSGPAGTEAFF. The DNA of the CDR3 is TGTGCCAGCAGTTACTCGGGCCCGGCGGGCACTGAAGCTTTCTTT.

The rearrangement links TRBV7-9 to TRBJ2-6; maybe TRBD1 (6 bases). The CDR3 loop spans 15 amino acids. V lost 5 bases, J lost 1 base, and 9 bases lay in between. Germline assignment: CDR1 SEHNR and CDR2 FQNEAQ (reference sequence). This CDR3 is CASSDTGSGANVLTF. The CDR3, as DNA: TGTGCCAGCAGCGACACAGGGTCTGGGGCCAACGTCCTGACTTTC.

The V and J genes are TRBV6-5 and TRBJ1-1; D is perhaps TRBD1 (5 bases). This CDR3 comprises 15 residues. Germline values: CDR1 MNHEY, CDR2 SVGAGI. V lost 0 bases and J lost 1, with 9 bases in between. The CDR3 reads CASSYSGVGNTEAFF. The CDR3 DNA reads as TGTGCCAGCAGTTACTCAGGGGTGGGGAACACTGAAGCTTTCTTT.

V usage is TRBV28 and J usage is TRBJ1-1; 8 bases agree with TRBD1. Germline V lookup: CDR1 MDHEN, CDR2 SYDVKM. This CDR3 has 14 amino acids. V lost 5 bases to trimming and J lost 1 base; unmatched junction nucleotides: 3. In DNA, the CDR3 is TGTGCCAGCAGTCTAACAGGGGGGAACACTGAAGCTTTCTTT. Translation gives CASSLTGGNTEAFF.

V gene TRBV5-8 combines with J gene TRBJ1-5; no definite D call. The germline V and J ends were trimmed by 4 bases and 6 bases, with 20 bases remaining between them. This CDR3 comprises 16 residues. Per the germline V gene, CDR1 is SGHTS and CDR2 is YDEGEE. For the CDR3, the DNA is TGTGCCAGCAGCACGAATTTGGACGGCTTGAGTCAGCCCCAGCATTTT. Residues: CASSTNLDGLSQPQHF.

The chain is built from TRBV30 and TRBJ1-1; D may be TRBD1 (5 bases). The V and J ends lost 5 bases and 1 base respectively, with 17 bases between them. This CDR3 region has 15 residues. CDR1 GTSNPN and CDR2 SVGIG come from the germline V gene (reference sequence). The chain's CDR3 is CAWGTAGTANTEAFF. CDR3 nucleotides: TGTGCCTGGGGAACCGCCGGGACGGCGAACACTGAAGCTTTCTTT.

The chain carries TRBV7-3 and TRBJ2-3; perhaps TRBD2 as D (6 bases). Germline lookup yields CDR1 SGHTA and CDR2 FQGTGA. V was pared by 1 base and J by 9 bases, with 17 bases between. The CDR3 runs 15 residues. CDR3 sequence reads: CASSLIGSRGDTQYF. The CDR3 DNA sequence: TGTGCCAGCAGCTTAATCGGGAGTCGAGGTGACACGCAGTATTTT.

J is TRBJ1-5 and V is TRBV6-1, with D maybe TRBD1 (6 bases). V dropped 0 bases and J dropped 7 bases, with 13 bases sitting between them. The CDR3 is 15 amino acids. CDR1 is MNHNS, CDR2 SASEGT, per germline. The CDR3 here is CASSEAQGLRQPQHF. CDR3 sequence (DNA): TGTGCCAGCAGTGAAGCTCAGGGGTTGAGGCAGCCCCAGCATTTT.

The chain carries TRBV5-1 and TRBJ2-7; D is unclear. The CDR3 is 13 residues long. The V and J ends lost 0 bases and 5 bases respectively, with 9 bases between them. Germline V lookup: CDR1 SGHRS, CDR2 YFSETQ. The CDR3 bases are TGCGCCAGCAGCTTGGACTCATACAACGAGCAGTACTTC. Protein sequence: CASSLDSYNEQYF.

The genes are TRBV24-1 and TRBJ1-1; weak D call: TRBD1 (5 bases). The CDR3 has 14 residues. Per the germline V gene, CDR1 is KGHDR and CDR2 is SFDVKD. V gave up 6 bases and J gave up 5 bases, with 15 bases separating them. Here the CDR3 reads CATSSREGGTEAFF. In nucleotides, the CDR3 is TGTGCCACCAGTTCCAGGGAGGGAGGGACTGAAGCTTTCTTT.

V usage is TRBV2 and J usage is TRBJ2-3; TRBD2 is a possible D gene (5 bases). Germline CDR1 is SNHLY and CDR2 is FYNNEI. Trimming pared 3 bases from V and 4 bases from J, leaving 14 bases between. This CDR3 has 15 amino acids. Here the CDR3 DNA reads TGTGCCAGCAGTGATCGGGGATTGTTAGCAGATACGCAGTATTTT. It codes for CASSDRGLLADTQYF.

The gene calls are TRBV19 and TRBJ2-7, with TRBD1 identical over 7 bases. This CDR3 is built from 13 residues. The trim removed 10 bases at V and 2 bases at J, leaving 8 bases unmatched. CDR1 and CDR2 (germline): LNHDA, SQIVND (reference sequence). CDR3: CATKGAGAYEQYF. The CDR3 region has the DNA TGTGCCACCAAGGGGGCTGGAGCCTACGAGCAGTACTTC. Complete variable domain (other parts from reference TRBV19 and TRBJ2-7): DGGITQSPKYLFRKEGQNVTLSCEQNLNHDAMYWYRQDPGQGLRLIYYSQIVNDFQKGDIAEGYSVSREKKESFPLTVTSAQKNPTAFYLCATKGAGAYEQYFGPGTRLTVT.

The V call is TRBV6-5, the J call TRBJ2-7, with unresolved D. The CDR3 covers 16 residues. Deletions cut 2 bases from V and 2 bases from J, with 16 bases between. Germline loops: CDR1 MNHEY, CDR2 SVGAGI. The DNA for the CDR3 is TGTGCCAGCAGTTACGAACTCAACCGTGGGACCTACGAGCAGTACTTC. It yields the protein CASSYELNRGTYEQYF.

The chain couples TRBV19 to TRBJ2-3; 7 bases line up with TRBD2. Looked up from germline, CDR1 is LNHDA and CDR2 is SQIVND (reference sequence). Trimming took 5 bases from V and 0 from J; bases not matched to a gene: 5. The CDR3 contains 15 residues. The CDR3 here is CASSVVAGSTDTQYF. In nucleotides, the CDR3 is TGTGCCAGTAGTGTAGTAGCGGGTAGCACAGATACGCAGTATTTT.

The chain uses TRBV3-1 (or the pseudogene TRBV3-2) and TRBJ1-5; D is uncertain. The CDR3 consists of 15 residues. Germline lookup yields CDR1 LGHDT and CDR2 YNNKEL (reference sequence). Trimming shortened V by 0 bases and J by 4 bases, and 10 bases separated the two germline ends. The CDR3 sequence: CASSQDLTRNQPQHF. The DNA for the CDR3 is TGTGCCAGCAGCCAAGACTTGACACGAAATCAGCCCCAGCATTTT.

This clone appeared a single time. The rearrangement links TRBV30 to TRBJ2-1, with 7 bases that match TRBD2. The V and J ends lost 5 bases and 2 bases, in that order; junction bases with no gene match: 9. This CDR3 comprises 15 residues. Germline CDR1 reads GTSNPN; CDR2 reads SVGIG (reference sequence). The CDR3 loop reads CAWATLSGTYNEQFF. The DNA for the CDR3 is TGTGCCTGGGCGACCCTCAGCGGGACCTACAATGAGCAGTTCTTC.